The clone carrying this T cell receptor beta chain was counted once. Antigen unknown. The CDR3 consists of 13 residues. The germline V and J ends were trimmed by 5 bases and 3 bases, with 11 bases remaining between them. Germline-derived CDR1 and CDR2 are LNHDA and SQIVND (reference sequence). This entry belongs to a study of blood T cells in healthy people across ages. Study results and caveats: Getting older went along with TCR beta diversity per million T cells dropping roughly linearly.

The use of a sample-barcoded 5' primer and a J-beta primer mix characterized a second PCR of roughly 6 to 11 cycles. TCRdb independently ran MiXCR on the 5' RACE reads; one entry per CDR3 protein. The sample shows about 1 million distinct CDR3 sequences, 45% of them seen only once. The sequencing input was blood. The chain joins TRBV19 to TRBJ2-7, with D hard to call. This clonotype was obtained from a woman aged 55 to 70 in good health. CDR3 protein: CASSLQFRYEQYF. CDR3 bases: TGTGCCAGTAGTCTCCAGTTCCGCTACGAGCAGTACTTC. Combining the CDR3 with reference TRBV19 and TRBJ2-7 gives the whole variable domain DGGITQSPKYLFRKEGQNVTLSCEQNLNHDAMYWYRQDPGQGLRLIYYSQIVNDFQKGDIAEGYSVSREKKESFPLTVTSAQKNPTAFYLCASSLQFRYEQYFGPGTRLTVT.